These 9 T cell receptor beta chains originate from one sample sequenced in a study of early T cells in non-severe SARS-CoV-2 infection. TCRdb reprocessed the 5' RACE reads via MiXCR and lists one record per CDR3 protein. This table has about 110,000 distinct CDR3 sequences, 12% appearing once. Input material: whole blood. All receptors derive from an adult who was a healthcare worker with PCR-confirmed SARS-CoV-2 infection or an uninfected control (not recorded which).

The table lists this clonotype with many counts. The CDR3 DNA reads as TGTGCCAGCAGTTTCAGGGATACGCAGTATTTT. This translates into CASSFRDTQYF. This chain joins TRBV28 and TRBJ2-3; D is ambiguous. In germline, CDR1 is MDHEN, CDR2 SYDVKM. The V gene lost 3 bases and the J gene lost 6 bases, with 4 bases spanning the gap. The CDR3 totals 11 residues.

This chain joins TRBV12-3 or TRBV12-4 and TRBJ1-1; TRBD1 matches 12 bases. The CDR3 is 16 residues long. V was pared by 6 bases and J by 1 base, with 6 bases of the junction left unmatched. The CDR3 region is CASRGDRGPRNTEAFF. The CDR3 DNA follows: TGTGCCAGCAGGGGGGACAGGGGGCCTAGGAACACTGAAGCTTTCTTT.

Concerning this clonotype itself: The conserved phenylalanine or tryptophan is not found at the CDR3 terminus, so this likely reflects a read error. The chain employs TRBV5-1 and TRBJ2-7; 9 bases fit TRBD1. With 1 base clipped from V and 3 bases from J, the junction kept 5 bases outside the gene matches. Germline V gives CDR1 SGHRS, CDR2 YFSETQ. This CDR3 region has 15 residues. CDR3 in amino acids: CASSLTGTGIYEQYL. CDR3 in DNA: TGCGCCAGCAGCTTGACCGGGACAGGGATCTACGAGCAGTACCTC.

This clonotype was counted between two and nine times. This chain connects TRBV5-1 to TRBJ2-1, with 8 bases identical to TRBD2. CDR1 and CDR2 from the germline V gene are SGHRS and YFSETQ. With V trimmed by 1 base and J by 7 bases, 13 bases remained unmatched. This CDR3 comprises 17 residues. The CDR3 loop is CASSLQSGGLPGNEQFF. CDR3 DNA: TGCGCCAGCAGCTTGCAGAGCGGGGGATTACCTGGGAATGAGCAGTTCTTC.

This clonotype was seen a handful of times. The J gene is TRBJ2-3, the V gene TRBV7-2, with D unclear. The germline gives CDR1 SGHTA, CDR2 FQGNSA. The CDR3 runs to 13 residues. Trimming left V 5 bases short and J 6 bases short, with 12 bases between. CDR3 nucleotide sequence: TGTGCCAGCAGCCCCAGGCCCGGGGATACGCAGTATTTT. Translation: CASSPRPGDTQYF.

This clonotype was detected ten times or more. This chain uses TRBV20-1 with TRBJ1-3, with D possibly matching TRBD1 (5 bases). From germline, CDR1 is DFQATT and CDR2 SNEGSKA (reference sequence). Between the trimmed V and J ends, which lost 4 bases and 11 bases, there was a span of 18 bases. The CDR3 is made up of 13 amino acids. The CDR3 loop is CSATAGSGNPIYF. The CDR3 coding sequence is TGCAGTGCTACGGCAGGGTCCGGGAACCCCATATATTTT.

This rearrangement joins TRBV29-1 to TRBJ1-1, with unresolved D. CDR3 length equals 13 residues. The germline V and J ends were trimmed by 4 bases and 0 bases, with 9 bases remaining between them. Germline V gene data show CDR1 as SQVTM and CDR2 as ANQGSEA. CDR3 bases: TGCAGCGTTGTCTCAGCTTTGAACACTGAAGCTTTCTTT. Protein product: CSVVSALNTEAFF.

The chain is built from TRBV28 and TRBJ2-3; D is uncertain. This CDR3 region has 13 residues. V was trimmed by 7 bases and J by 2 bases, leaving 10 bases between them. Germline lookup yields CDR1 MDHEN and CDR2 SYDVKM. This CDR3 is CASTRRNTDTQYF. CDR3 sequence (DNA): TGTGCCAGCACGCGGCGGAACACAGATACGCAGTATTTT. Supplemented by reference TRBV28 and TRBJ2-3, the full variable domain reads DVKVTQSSRYLVKRTGEKVFLECVQDMDHENMFWYRQDPGLGLRLIYFSYDVKMKEKGDIPEGYSVSREKKERFSLILESASTNQTSMYLCASTRRNTDTQYFGPGTRLTVL.

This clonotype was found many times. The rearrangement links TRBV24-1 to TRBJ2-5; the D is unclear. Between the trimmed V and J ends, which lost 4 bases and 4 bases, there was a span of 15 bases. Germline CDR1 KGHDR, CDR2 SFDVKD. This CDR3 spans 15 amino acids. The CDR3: CATSDPTEGSETQYF. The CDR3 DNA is TGTGCCACCAGTGACCCAACAGAAGGGTCAGAGACCCAGTACTTC.